Below are 5 T cell receptor beta chains sequenced from a single sample in a study of regulatory T cells in long-lasting Graves disease (dated by TCRdb to the early 2020s). In the paper's terms, the time point label means: newly diagnosed GD, antithyroid drugs for less than 3 months. RNA was extracted from PBMCs in TRIzol for both TCR sequencing and RNA sequencing. The library was obtained by multiplex PCR. Sequenced using an Illumina HiSeq 4000. To build TCR beta libraries, CDR3 regions were amplified by Arm-PCR using iRepertoire HTBI primers. Using fastp trimming at Q25 and MiXCR clonotype assembly, TCRdb reanalyzed the public sequencing data and kept in-frame beta chains. Identical CDR3 protein sequences are pooled into one entry, listed with their most common genes and DNA. This sample gives approximately 390,000 distinct CDR3 sequences in total; around 15% of them show up just once. Just over 20% of the sample goes to the ten largest clones.

The sample was also reused in another study, on T cells in Graves' hyperthyroidism and ophthalmopathy.

The specimen was peripheral blood mononuclear cells (PBMCs), collected at new diagnosis, from a patient treated with antithyroid drugs. The source of these receptors is a woman aged 18-29 years with Graves disease. Donor details come from another sample of the same person, matched by shared clones.

V is TRBV24-1 and J is TRBJ1-4; tentatively, D is TRBD1 (6 bases). V was shortened by 4 bases and J by 0 bases, with 26 bases between the two germline ends. From germline, CDR1 is KGHDR and CDR2 SFDVKD. The CDR3 totals 21 residues. The CDR3 loop reads CATSDQRDTAHSYTTNEKLFF. In DNA form, the CDR3 reads TGTGCCACCAGTGACCAGCGGGACACGGCACACAGTTATACAACTAATGAAAAACTGTTTTTT.

This clonotype was seen many times. V usage is TRBV18 and J usage is TRBJ1-1; D ambiguous. The CDR3 spans 15 residues. V dropped 3 bases and J dropped 1 base, with 12 bases sitting between them. Germline V gene lookup returns CDR1 KGHSH and CDR2 LQKENI. CDR3 residues: CASSPGKDGNTEAFF. The CDR3 region has the DNA TGTGCCAGCTCACCCGGGAAGGATGGGAACACTGAAGCTTTCTTT.

This clonotype was counted at least ten times. The rearrangement uses TRBV30 and TRBJ2-5, with TRBD2 matching 12 bases. Per the germline V gene, CDR1 is GTSNPN and CDR2 is SVGIG (reference sequence). Trimming removed 2 bases from V and 0 bases from J; junction bases left unmatched: 16. The CDR3 is 20 amino acids. The chain's CDR3 is CAWSPRKWLAGGNHQETQYF. The CDR3 DNA sequence: TGTGCCTGGAGTCCCCGTAAATGGCTAGCGGGGGGGAACCACCAAGAGACCCAGTACTTC.

This clonotype came up a few times. The chain has TRBV6-5 and TRBJ1-3, with D unclear. This CDR3 has 14 residues. V lost 0 bases, J lost 0 bases, and 3 bases lay in between. Germline CDR1 reads MNHEY; CDR2 reads SVGAGI. The CDR3 sequence: CASSYSTSGNTIYF. In nucleotides, the CDR3 is TGTGCCAGCAGTTACTCAACCTCTGGAAACACCATATATTTT.

There are a few counts of this clonotype. J is TRBJ2-7 and V is TRBV19; D remains ambiguous. The V end lost 6 bases, the J end lost 3 bases, and 12 bases lay between the germline ends. CDR3 length: 13 amino acids. Germline CDR1 and CDR2: LNHDA and SQIVND (reference sequence). CDR3 region: CASSLRTGYEQYF. CDR3 coding DNA: TGTGCCAGTAGCCTCCGGACGGGCTACGAGCAGTACTTC. The full variable domain, in which reference TRBV19 and TRBJ2-7 provide the parts outside the CDR3, is DGGITQSPKYLFRKEGQNVTLSCEQNLNHDAMYWYRQDPGQGLRLIYYSQIVNDFQKGDIAEGYSVSREKKESFPLTVTSAQKNPTAFYLCASSLRTGYEQYFGPGTRLTVT.